This T cell receptor beta chain was sequenced for a study of T cells in Graves' hyperthyroidism and ophthalmopathy. Study-level results: Peripheral blood also featured most of the thyroid clonotypes expanded above 0.001. A median around 6 months before onset, the model predicted ophthalmopathy.

This clonotype was seen at least ten times. The antigen remains unidentified. Template material for amplifying TCR beta CDR3 regions consisted of RNA transcripts. The TCR CDR3 first-round RT-PCR relied on the HTBI primer set. TCRdb fed the multiplex PCR reads into MiXCR, producing one record per CDR3 protein. This sample carries about 570,000 distinct CDR3 sequences, 40% to 55% of them seen once, and the ten largest clones take 19%. It was uncontrolled infection, other autoimmune disease, pregnancy or lactation that excluded patients. The CDR3 consists of 13 residues. Germline V CDR1 and CDR2: SGDLS, YYNGEE. With 0 bases removed from V and 3 bases from J, the gap between germline ends came to 7 bases.

The sequence came from an adult woman with Graves' disease, either hyperthyroidism or ophthalmopathy (not recorded which). Sequenced material: peripheral blood or thyroid tissue (not recorded which). The chain couples TRBV9 to TRBJ2-7; no firm D call. The CDR3 DNA reads TGTGCCAGCAGCGTAGGTGTGGGCTACGAGCAGTACTTC. It translates to CASSVGVGYEQYF.